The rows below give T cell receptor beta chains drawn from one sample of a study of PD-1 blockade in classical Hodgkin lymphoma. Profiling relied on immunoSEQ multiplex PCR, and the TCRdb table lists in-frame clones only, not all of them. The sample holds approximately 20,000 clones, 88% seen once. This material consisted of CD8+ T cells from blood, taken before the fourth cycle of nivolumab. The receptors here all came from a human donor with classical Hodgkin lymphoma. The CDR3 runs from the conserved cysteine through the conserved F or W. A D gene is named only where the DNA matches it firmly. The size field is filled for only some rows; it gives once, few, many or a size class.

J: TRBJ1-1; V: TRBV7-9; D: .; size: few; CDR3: CAIDDLDRLGNTEAFF; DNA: TGTGCCATCGATGATCTAGACCGCCTCGGGAACACTGAAGCTTTCTTT
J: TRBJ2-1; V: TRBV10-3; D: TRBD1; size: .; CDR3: CAISPEGGRGFYNEQFF; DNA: TGTGCCATCAGTCCCGAAGGGGGCAGGGGGTTCTACAATGAGCAGTTCTTC
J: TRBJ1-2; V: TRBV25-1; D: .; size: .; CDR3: CASSDKGFGPGRYGYTF; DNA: TGTGCCAGCAGTGATAAAGGCTTCGGCCCAGGCCGGTATGGCTACACCTTC
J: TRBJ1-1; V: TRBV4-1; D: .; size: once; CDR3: CASSPIFEGATEAFF; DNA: TGCGCCAGCAGCCCGATATTCGAGGGTGCCACTGAAGCTTTCTTT
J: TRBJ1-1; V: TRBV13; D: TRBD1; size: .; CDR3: CASSIQGSTEAFF; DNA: TGTGCCAGCAGCATACAGGGGAGCACTGAAGCTTTCTTT
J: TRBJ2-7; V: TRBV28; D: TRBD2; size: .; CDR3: CAITGTNSYEQYF; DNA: TGTGCCATCACCGGGACTAATTCCTACGAGCAGTACTTC
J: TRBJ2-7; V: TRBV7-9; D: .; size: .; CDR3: CASSLTGEVPYEQYF; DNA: TGTGCCAGCAGCTTAACAGGGGAGGTACCCTACGAGCAGTACTTC
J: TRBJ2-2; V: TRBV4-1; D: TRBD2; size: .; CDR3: CASSLSLGTRASGELFF; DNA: TGCGCCAGCAGCCTCTCACTCGGGACTAGAGCTTCCGGGGAGCTGTTTTTT
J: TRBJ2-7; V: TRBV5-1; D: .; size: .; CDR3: CASSLEGSSYEQYF; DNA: TGCGCCAGCAGCTTGGAAGGTAGCTCCTACGAGCAGTACTTC
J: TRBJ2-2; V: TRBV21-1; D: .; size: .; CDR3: CASSKKSRSRWETGELFF; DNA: TGTGCCAGCAGCAAAAAATCCCGTAGCCGCTGGGAAACCGGGGAGCTGTTTTTT
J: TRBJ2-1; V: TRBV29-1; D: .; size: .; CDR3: CSVEDGSSYNEQFF; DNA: TGCAGCGTTGAGGACGGGAGTTCCTACAATGAGCAGTTCTTC
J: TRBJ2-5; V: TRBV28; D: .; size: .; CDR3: CASSLSPQGPDETQYF; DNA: TGTGCCAGCAGTTTGTCCCCCCAGGGTCCGGATGAGACCCAGTACTTC
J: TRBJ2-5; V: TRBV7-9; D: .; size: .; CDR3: CASAPPPETQYF; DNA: TGTGCCAGCGCTCCCCCCCCAGAGACCCAGTACTTC
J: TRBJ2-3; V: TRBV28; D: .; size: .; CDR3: CASTQQTTSLSQYF; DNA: TGTGCCAGCACCCAACAAACAACTAGTCTCTCGCAGTATTTT
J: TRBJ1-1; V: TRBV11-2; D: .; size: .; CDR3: CASSSKMGGSTEAFF; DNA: TGTGCCAGCAGCTCCAAGATGGGGGGTAGTACTGAAGCTTTCTTT
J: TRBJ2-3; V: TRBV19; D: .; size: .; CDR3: CASSIEGKGTDTQYF; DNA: TGTGCCAGTAGTATAGAGGGGAAAGGCACAGATACGCAGTATTTT
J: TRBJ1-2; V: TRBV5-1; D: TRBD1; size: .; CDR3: CASSLARTGFFYGYTF; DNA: TGCGCCAGCAGCTTGGCGCGGACAGGGTTTTTCTATGGCTACACCTTC
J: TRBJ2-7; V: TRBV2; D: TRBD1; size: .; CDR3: CASSRGQGAVEQYF; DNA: TGTGCCAGCAGTCGGGGACAGGGGGCAGTCGAGCAGTACTTC
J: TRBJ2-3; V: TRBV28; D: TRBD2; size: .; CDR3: CASRELAGGPDTQYF; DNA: TGTGCCAGCAGGGAACTAGCGGGAGGCCCAGATACGCAGTATTTT
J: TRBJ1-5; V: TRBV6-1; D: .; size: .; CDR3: CATSQGGDQPQHF; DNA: TGTGCCACCTCACAGGGAGGGGATCAGCCCCAGCATTTT
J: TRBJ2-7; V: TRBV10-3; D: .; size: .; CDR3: CAISESGPQLHREQYF; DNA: TGTGCCATCAGTGAGTCAGGACCCCAGTTGCACCGCGAGCAGTACTTC
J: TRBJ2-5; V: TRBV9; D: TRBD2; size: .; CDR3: CASSRTSGLQETQYF; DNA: TGTGCCAGCTCCCGGACTAGCGGACTACAAGAGACCCAGTACTTC
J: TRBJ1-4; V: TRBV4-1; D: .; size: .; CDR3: CASSQAKVPTVTNEKLFF; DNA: TGCGCCAGCAGCCAAGCAAAGGTTCCGACAGTTACTAATGAAAAACTGTTTTTT
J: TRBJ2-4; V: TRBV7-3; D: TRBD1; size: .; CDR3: CASSLTGGTADIQYF; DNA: TGTGCCAGCAGCTTAACAGGGGGCACGGCAGACATTCAGTACTTC
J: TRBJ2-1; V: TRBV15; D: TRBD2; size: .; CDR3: CATSGFGTSGNYNEQFF; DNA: TGTGCCACCAGCGGATTCGGGACTAGCGGAAACTACAATGAGCAGTTCTTC
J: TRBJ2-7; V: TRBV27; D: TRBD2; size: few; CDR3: CASSLVVAGASYEQYF; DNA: TGTGCCAGCAGTTTAGTCGTAGCGGGAGCTTCCTACGAGCAGTACTTC
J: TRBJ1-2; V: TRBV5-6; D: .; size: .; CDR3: CASSLPQGLWVGYTF; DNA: TGTGCCAGCAGCTTGCCTCAGGGCCTTTGGGTTGGCTACACCTTC
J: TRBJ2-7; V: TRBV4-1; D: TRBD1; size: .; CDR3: CASSPYPPTGGSSYEQYF; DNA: TGCGCCAGCAGCCCTTACCCCCCCACAGGGGGTAGCTCCTACGAGCAGTACTTC
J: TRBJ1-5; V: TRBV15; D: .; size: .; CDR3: CATSPSRAISNQPQHF; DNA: TGTGCCACCAGCCCTTCCCGAGCGATTAGCAATCAGCCCCAGCATTTT
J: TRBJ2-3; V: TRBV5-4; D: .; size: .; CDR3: CASSAEIDTQYF; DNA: TGTGCCAGCAGCGCGGAGATAGATACGCAGTATTTT
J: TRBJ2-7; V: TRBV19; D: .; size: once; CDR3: CASSIMGRGEEQYF; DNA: TGTGCCAGTAGTATAATGGGCAGAGGAGAGGAGCAGTACTTC
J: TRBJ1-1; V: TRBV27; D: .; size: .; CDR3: CASSPYPGANTEAFF; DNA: TGTGCCAGCAGTCCTTACCCCGGGGCGAACACTGAAGCTTTCTTT
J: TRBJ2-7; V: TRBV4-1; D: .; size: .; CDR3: CASSQHGSVAYEQYF; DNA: TGCGCCAGCAGCCAGCATGGGAGCGTGGCCTACGAGCAGTACTTC
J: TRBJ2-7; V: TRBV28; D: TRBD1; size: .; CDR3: CASSLLQGSSYEQYF; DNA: TGTGCCAGCAGTTTATTACAGGGGAGCTCCTACGAGCAGTACTTC
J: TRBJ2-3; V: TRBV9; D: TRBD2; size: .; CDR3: CASSVGGTSAPSTDTQYF; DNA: TGTGCCAGCAGCGTAGGTGGGACTAGCGCGCCTTCCACAGATACGCAGTATTTT
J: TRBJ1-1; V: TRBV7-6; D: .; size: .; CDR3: CASSILKNTEAFF; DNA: TGTGCCAGCAGCATACTAAAGAACACTGAAGCTTTCTTT
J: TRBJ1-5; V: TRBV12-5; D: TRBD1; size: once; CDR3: CASGFDRAGDNQPQHF; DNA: TGTGCTAGTGGTTTTGACAGGGCGGGCGACAATCAGCCCCAGCATTTT
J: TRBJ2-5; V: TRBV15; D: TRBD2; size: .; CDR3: CATSREGVAGQETQYF; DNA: TGTGCCACCAGCAGGGAGGGGGTAGCGGGACAAGAGACCCAGTACTTC
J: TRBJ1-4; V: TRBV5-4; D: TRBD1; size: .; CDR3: CASSSTGKTNEKLFF; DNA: TGTGCCAGCAGCTCGACAGGGAAAACTAATGAAAAACTGTTTTTT
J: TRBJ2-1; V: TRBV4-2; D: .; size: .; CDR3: CASSQRRLDNEQFF; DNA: TGTGCCAGCAGCCAGCGTAGGTTAGACAATGAGCAGTTCTTC
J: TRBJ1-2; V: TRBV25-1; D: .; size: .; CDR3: CASEKTGNYGYTF; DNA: TGTGCCAGCGAAAAAACCGGCAACTATGGCTACACCTTC
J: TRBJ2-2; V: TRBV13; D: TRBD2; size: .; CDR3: CASSAGLAGGTGELFF; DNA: TGTGCCAGCAGCGCGGGACTAGCGGGAGGAACCGGGGAGCTGTTTTTT